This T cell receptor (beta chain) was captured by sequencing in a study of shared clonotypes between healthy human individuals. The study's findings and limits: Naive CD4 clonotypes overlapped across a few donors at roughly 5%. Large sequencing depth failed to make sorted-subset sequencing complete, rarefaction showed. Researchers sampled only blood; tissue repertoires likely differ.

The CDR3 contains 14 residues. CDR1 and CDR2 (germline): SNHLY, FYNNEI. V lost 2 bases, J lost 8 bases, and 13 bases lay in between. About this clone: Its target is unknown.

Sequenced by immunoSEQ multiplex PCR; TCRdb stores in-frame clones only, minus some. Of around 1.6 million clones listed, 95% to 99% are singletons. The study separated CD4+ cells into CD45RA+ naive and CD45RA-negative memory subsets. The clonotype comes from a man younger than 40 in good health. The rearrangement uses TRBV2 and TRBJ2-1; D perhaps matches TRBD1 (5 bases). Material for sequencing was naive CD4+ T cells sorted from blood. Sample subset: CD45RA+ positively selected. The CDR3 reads CASSESDSLYEQFF. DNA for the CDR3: TGTGCCAGCAGTGAAAGTGACAGCTTGTATGAGCAGTTCTTC.